Below, 23 T cell receptor beta chains from the same sample are listed, as sequenced in a study of blood T cells in healthy people across ages. The second PCR ran about 6 to 11 cycles with a sample-barcoded 5' primer and J-beta primers. MiXCR, run by TCRdb on the 5' RACE reads, gives a single entry per CDR3 protein. The sample holds fewer than 2,000,000 distinct CDR3 sequences, about 31% seen once. The specimen was blood. The receptors derive from a woman in her twenties or thirties in good health.

This clonotype showed up just a few times. The gene calls are TRBV4-2 and TRBJ2-7, with 7 nucleotides matching TRBD2. This CDR3 spans 16 amino acids. V trimming: 5 bases; J trimming: 7 bases; junction bases outside the gene matches: 17. Germline CDR1 and CDR2: LGHNA and YNFKEQ. The CDR3 protein is CASSSKLVAGVSEQYF. The CDR3 DNA reads as TGTGCCAGCAGCTCCAAGTTGGTGGCGGGAGTGTCAGAGCAGTACTTC.

This rearrangement joins TRBV5-6 to TRBJ2-4, with D possibly called TRBD1 or TRBD2 (5 bases each). The assigned J gene may be wrong: the sequence end matches TRBJ2-7 better. CDR3 length: 14 amino acids. Germline CDR1 is SGHDT and CDR2 is YYEEEE. The CDR3 bases are TGTGCCAGCAGCCACGGGACGGGATTCTACGAGCAGTACTTC. Amino acid sequence: CASSHGTGFYEQYF.

This clonotype was seen at least ten times. The V and J genes are TRBV4-1 and TRBJ2-5; D not certain. This CDR3 comprises 14 residues. Germline V gene lookup returns CDR1 MGHRA and CDR2 YSYEKL. The germline V and J ends were trimmed by 0 bases and 0 bases, with 5 bases remaining between them. CDR3 amino acids: CASSQDEDQETQYF. The CDR3 DNA follows: TGCGCCAGCAGCCAAGATGAAGACCAAGAGACCCAGTACTTC.

This sequence joins TRBV9 and TRBJ2-1, with TRBD2 matching 11 bases. This CDR3 comprises 14 residues. Germline trimming cut 0 bases from V and 8 bases from J; bases unmatched to any gene: 1. Per the germline V gene, CDR1 is SGDLS and CDR2 is YYNGEE. CDR3 loop: CASSVVAGGYEQFF. As DNA, the CDR3 is TGTGCCAGCAGCGTAGTAGCGGGAGGGTATGAGCAGTTCTTC.

This CDR3 is CSAGQPGPGAYNEQFF. DNA for the CDR3: TGCAGTGCCGGCCAGCCCGGTCCTGGTGCCTACAATGAGCAGTTCTTC. This chain links TRBV20-1 with TRBJ2-1; unclear D gene. Per germline, CDR1 DFQATT and CDR2 SNEGSKA (reference sequence). V lost 6 bases, J lost 2 bases, and 20 bases lay in between. The CDR3 has 16 residues.

The V and J genes are TRBV3-1 and TRBJ2-5; no reliable D call. The CDR3 is made up of 15 amino acids. V lost 1 base to trimming and J lost 3 bases, with 12 bases between them. CDR1 and CDR2 (germline): LGHDT, YNNKEL (reference sequence). CDR3 protein: CASSQATLLEETQYF. DNA for the CDR3: TGTGCCAGCAGCCAAGCTACCCTGCTTGAAGAGACCCAGTACTTC.

Worth noting for this clonotype: The junction shows a germline mismatch at one end, possibly a read error. The chain combines TRBV11-2 with TRBJ2-1, with 7 bases lining up with TRBD2. The CDR3 extends over 14 amino acids. The germline V gene encodes CDR1 SGHAT and CDR2 FQNNGV. Written as DNA, the CDR3 is TGTGCCAGCAGCTTGGGAGGGGCCTACGATGAGCAGTTCTTC. The encoded protein is CASSLGGAYDEQFF.

The V call is TRBV28, the J call TRBJ2-3; TRBD1 matches at 8 bases. This CDR3 spans 17 amino acids. The V gene end was trimmed by 3 bases and the J gene end by 0 bases; junction bases not matched to a gene: 8. CDR1 and CDR2 from the germline V gene are MDHEN and SYDVKM. Here the CDR3 reads CASSLFRGRRSTDTQYF. In DNA, the CDR3 is TGTGCCAGCAGTTTGTTCAGGGGGCGCCGTAGCACAGATACGCAGTATTTT.

The chain combines TRBV3-1 with TRBJ1-2; no firm D call. The CDR3 consists of 15 residues. V was clipped by 1 base and J by 0 bases, with 9 bases between them. From germline, CDR1 is LGHDT and CDR2 YNNKEL (reference sequence). CDR3 in amino acids: CASSQGIGANYGYTF. CDR3 coding DNA: TGTGCCAGCAGCCAAGGGATAGGCGCTAACTATGGCTACACCTTC.

The chain links TRBV5-1 to TRBJ2-3, with D hard to call. Trimming cost V 3 bases and J 2 bases, with 7 bases left between them. The V gene's germline CDR1 is SGHRS and CDR2 YFSETQ. The CDR3 runs 13 residues. CDR3 nucleotides: TGCGCCAGCAGCTCTCAAGACACAGATACGCAGTATTTT. Translating gives CASSSQDTDTQYF. The full variable domain, in which reference TRBV5-1 and TRBJ2-3 provide the parts outside the CDR3, is KAGVTQTPRYLIKTRGQQVTLSCSPISGHRSVSWYQQTPGQGLQFLFEYFSETQRNKGNFPGRFSGRQFSNSRSEMNVSTLELGDSALYLCASSSQDTDTQYFGPGTRLTVL.

For this clonotype: One end of the junction fails to match germline, which may point to a read error. V is TRBV10-3 and J is TRBJ2-3, with D possibly TRBD2 on 6 matching bases. The CDR3 runs to 15 residues. In germline, CDR1 is ENHRY, CDR2 SYGVKD. CDR3 amino acids: CAISEPGGSIDTQYF. The CDR3, as DNA: TGTGCCATCAGTGAGCCCGGGGGTAGCATAGATACGCAGTATTTT.

This clonotype was recorded a few times. One end of the junction fails to match germline, which may point to a read error. The chain recombines TRBV29-1 with TRBJ2-1; D is possibly TRBD2 (6 bases). This CDR3 spans 14 amino acids. CDR1 and CDR2 from the germline V gene are SQVTM and ANQGSEA. CDR3 sequence (DNA): TGCAGCACTAAGAGGAGGGGATCCTACAGTGAGCAGTTCTTC. It encodes CSTKRRGSYSEQFF.

The rearrangement uses TRBV4-2 and TRBJ2-7, with D possibly being TRBD2 (5 bases). Germline values: CDR1 LGHNA, CDR2 YNFKEQ. V gave up 3 bases and J gave up 0 bases, with 18 bases separating them. The CDR3 extends over 17 amino acids. For the CDR3, the DNA is TGTGCCAGCAGCCAGGATGGGAGCTGGGGATACTCCTACGAGCAGTACTTC. Amino acids: CASSQDGSWGYSYEQYF.

Remarks on this clonotype: Germline and junction disagree at one end, which may indicate a read error. The chain joins TRBV6-1 to TRBJ2-3; the match to TRBD1 covers 8 bases. Germline CDR1 is MNHNS and CDR2 is SASEGT. The CDR3 runs to 16 residues. CDR3 in amino acids: CASIGAGGPRTGTQYF. In DNA form, the CDR3 reads TGTGCCAGCATTGGGGCAGGGGGCCCTAGAACAGGTACGCAGTATTTT.

This clonotype was counted only a few times. The chain combines TRBV15 with TRBJ2-7; 9 nucleotides agree with TRBD2. The CDR3 consists of 15 residues. V was pared by 3 bases and J by 4 bases, with 7 bases of the junction left unmatched. The germline V gene encodes CDR1 LNHNV and CDR2 YYDKDF (reference sequence). The chain's CDR3 is CATSSELAGEYEQYF. In DNA form, the CDR3 reads TGTGCCACCAGCAGCGAGTTAGCGGGAGAGTACGAGCAGTACTTC.

The rearrangement joins TRBV5-1 to TRBJ2-1, with TRBD1 matching 8 bases. Germline V gene lookup returns CDR1 SGHRS and CDR2 YFSETQ. This CDR3 spans 17 amino acids. With 4 bases clipped from V and 3 bases from J, the junction kept 12 bases outside the gene matches. DNA for the CDR3: TGCGCCAGCAGCCAACAAGACCAGGGGGCGTTCTACAATGAGCAGTTCTTC. This sequence encodes CASSQQDQGAFYNEQFF.

The table lists this clonotype with a few counts. The V gene is TRBV7-8, the J gene TRBJ2-7; 7 bases match TRBD2. Germline loops: CDR1 SGHVS, CDR2 FQNEAQ. J lost 2 bases, V lost 6 bases, and 10 bases had no gene match. CDR3 length: 15 residues. The CDR3 loop is CASRPIAGGTYEQYF. DNA for the CDR3: TGTGCCAGCAGACCCATAGCGGGTGGGACCTACGAGCAGTACTTC.

This clonotype was seen only a few times. A much larger clone differs from this one at a single base, so this may be a read error. This chain joins TRBV7-8 and TRBJ1-2; D uncertain. The CDR3 spans 13 residues. Germline V CDR1 and CDR2: SGHVS, FQNEAQ. CDR3 residues: CASSSLTSAGCTF. In DNA form, the CDR3 reads TGTGCCAGCAGCTCCCTGACAAGTGCTGGCTGCACCTTC. Drawing the rest from reference TRBV7-8 and TRBJ1-2, the complete variable domain is GAGVSQSPRYKVAKRGQDVALRCDPISGHVSLFWYQQALGQGPEFLTYFQNEAQLDKSGLPSDRFFAERPEGSVSTLKIQRTQQEDSAVYLCASSSLTSAGCTFGSGTRLTVV.

The V and J genes are TRBV4-1 and TRBJ2-3; 15 nucleotides align to TRBD2. Per the germline V gene, CDR1 is MGHRA and CDR2 is YSYEKL. CDR3 length: 19 amino acids. V was clipped by 2 bases and J by 2 bases; unmatched bases: 8. CDR3 sequence reads: CASSQIGTSGRRLTDTQYF. As DNA, the CDR3 is TGCGCCAGCAGCCAAATCGGGACTAGCGGGAGGAGACTCACAGATACGCAGTATTTT.

The chain combines TRBV20-1 with TRBJ2-7, with TRBD1 matching 10 bases. Germline-derived CDR1 and CDR2 are DFQATT and SNEGSKA (reference sequence). The V gene end was trimmed by 5 bases and the J gene end by 4 bases; junction bases not matched to a gene: 14. The CDR3 contains 16 residues. Here the CDR3 reads CSASTGDRGDPYEQYF. CDR3 in DNA: TGCAGTGCTTCAACGGGGGACAGGGGAGACCCATACGAGCAGTACTTC.

The J gene is TRBJ1-1, the V gene TRBV20-1; D is undetermined. Deletions cut 8 bases from V and 5 bases from J, with 15 bases between. Germline V lookup: CDR1 DFQATT, CDR2 SNEGSKA (reference sequence). CDR3 size: 12 residues. The DNA of the CDR3 is TGCAGTTCTCCGGGCTCGAGGACTGAAGCTTTCTTT. Encoded protein: CSSPGSRTEAFF.

This clonotype was picked up a small number of times. This chain links TRBV2 with TRBJ1-4; D gene ambiguous. The CDR3 is 14 amino acids. Germline V gene sequence: CDR1 SNHLY, CDR2 FYNNEI. Trimming removed 11 bases at V and 3 bases at J, with 16 bases between. The CDR3 is CAGWNGVPNEKLFF. CDR3 bases: TGTGCCGGCTGGAATGGGGTGCCTAATGAAAAACTGTTTTTT.

V and J are TRBV28 and TRBJ1-4, with D perhaps matching TRBD1 (6 bases). Germline values: CDR1 MDHEN, CDR2 SYDVKM. The CDR3 is 17 residues long. Trimming cost V 6 bases and J 2 bases, with 19 bases left between them. The CDR3 DNA sequence: TGTGCCAGCAGCCCAGTGGGGGGGCAAGGGACTAATGAAAAACTGTTTTTT. Amino acids: CASSPVGGQGTNEKLFF.